Listed below are T cell receptor beta chains from one sample, sequenced in a study of blood T cell repertoires in COVID-19. Here immunoSEQ multiplex PCR was the method, and the copy in TCRdb shows in-frame clones only, minus some. The top ten clones hold around 5.2% of a sample with some 200,000 clones, less than 85% of them seen once. Material: PBMCs or T cells enriched from blood (not recorded which). The receptors shown here come from an older woman with acute COVID-19. Each CDR3 is given with its conserved first and last residue. The D gene is left open where the match is weak. Size is omitted from some rows. Given values are once, few, many or a class for expanded clones.

TRBJ2-5 NA TRBV18 NA CASSQGETQYF TGTGCCAGCTCCCAGGGGGAGACCCAGTACTTC
TRBJ2-6 NA TRBV5-4 NA CASTQGYAAGANVLTF TGTGCCAGCACTCAGGGTTACGCGGCTGGGGCCAACGTCCTGACTTTC
TRBJ2-7 NA TRBV7-9 TRBD2 CASSSGLAGAVGVSYEQYF TGTGCCAGCAGCTCAGGACTAGCGGGAGCCGTAGGTGTCTCCTACGAGCAGTACTTC
TRBJ1-2 NA TRBV28 NA CASSFSERGYTF TGTGCCAGCAGTTTCAGCGAGCGTGGCTACACCTTC
TRBJ1-1 NA TRBV6-5 NA CASSLGTGWTEAFF TGTGCCAGCAGCCTAGGAACAGGTTGGACTGAAGCTTTCTTT
TRBJ1-2 NA TRBV3-1/TRBV3-2 TRBD1 CATATGAGYTF TGTGCCACCGCGACAGGGGCCGGCTACACCTTC
TRBJ1-5 NA TRBV3-1/TRBV3-2 TRBD1 CASSRQGKDQPQHF TGTGCCAGCAGCCGACAGGGTAAGGATCAGCCCCAGCATTTT
TRBJ1-1 NA TRBV6-2/TRBV6-3 NA CASSDPGRTEAFF TGTGCCAGCAGTGATCCAGGGCGCACTGAAGCTTTCTTT
TRBJ1-3 once TRBV7-6 NA CASSLAGGNTIYF TGTGCCAGCAGCTTAGCGGGCGGAAACACCATATATTTT
TRBJ2-3 NA TRBV18 TRBD2 CASGLADTDTQYF TGTGCCAGCGGACTAGCGGACACAGATACGCAGTATTTT
TRBJ2-2 NA TRBV9 TRBD2 CASSVGLAGTNTGELFF TGTGCCAGCAGCGTAGGACTAGCGGGGACGAACACCGGGGAGCTGTTTTTT
TRBJ1-1 NA TRBV7-8 NA CASSLRPTGGTMNTEAFF TGTGCCAGCAGCTTACGCCCGACGGGGGGGACCATGAACACTGAAGCTTTCTTT
TRBJ1-3 few TRBV19 NA CASSGVGNTIYF TGTGCCAGTAGTGGAGTTGGAAACACCATATATTTT
TRBJ2-7 NA TRBV4-2 TRBD2 CASSWASGIYEQYF TGTGCCAGCAGCTGGGCTAGCGGGATATACGAGCAGTACTTC
TRBJ2-1 many TRBV7-6 TRBD2 CASSLASRAGVDNEQFF TGTGCCAGCAGCTTAGCTTCCCGAGCGGGAGTGGACAATGAGCAGTTCTTC
TRBJ1-2 NA TRBV4-1 TRBD1 CASSQASGGKGYTF TGCGCCAGCAGCCAAGCGTCAGGGGGCAAGGGCTACACCTTC
TRBJ1-2 NA TRBV2 NA CASSAQTENGYTF TGTGCCAGCAGTGCCCAGACAGAGAATGGCTACACCTTC
TRBJ1-3 NA TRBV11-2 NA CASSLESAYGQGPSGNTIYF TGTGCCAGCAGCTTAGAGTCGGCATACGGGCAGGGGCCCTCTGGAAACACCATATATTTT
TRBJ1-2 NA TRBV4-3 TRBD1 CASSQDLQGDGYTF TGCGCCAGCAGCCAAGATCTACAGGGGGATGGCTACACCTTC
TRBJ1-1 once TRBV12-5 NA CASGSFTEAFF TGTGCTAGTGGTTCGTTCACTGAAGCTTTCTTT
TRBJ1-1 NA TRBV6-6 TRBD1 CASSPGQGAIDTEAFF TGTGCCAGCAGTCCGGGACAGGGGGCTATCGACACTGAAGCTTTCTTT
TRBJ1-5 once TRBV6-5 NA CASSLGAYSNQPQHF TGTGCCAGCAGTCTCGGAGCATATAGCAATCAGCCCCAGCATTTT
TRBJ1-3 NA TRBV5-1 TRBD1 CASSRYPADRGDTRGNTIYF TGCGCCAGCAGCCGTTACCCGGCGGACAGGGGAGATACGAGAGGAAACACCATATATTTT
TRBJ1-1 NA TRBV4-3 NA CASSQDPTGYSTEAFF TGCGCCAGCAGCCAAGACCCTACGGGGTATAGCACTGAAGCTTTCTTT
TRBJ1-3 NA TRBV9 NA CASSASDSRSGNTIYF TGTGCCAGCAGCGCCTCCGACAGTCGCTCTGGAAACACCATATATTTT
TRBJ2-5 NA TRBV9 NA CASSVVSDSRETQYF TGTGCCAGCAGCGTAGTATCTGACTCGCGAGAGACCCAGTACTTC
TRBJ2-3 many TRBV5-1 TRBD1 CASSPRDRSTPDTQYF TGCGCCAGCAGCCCCCGGGACAGATCTACTCCAGATACGCAGTATTTT
TRBJ2-7 once TRBV28 NA CASSRDMYEQYF TGTGCCAGCAGCCGGGACATGTACGAGCAGTACTTC
TRBJ2-7 NA TRBV3-1/TRBV3-2 NA CASRHTSTYEQYF TGTGCCAGCAGACACACTAGCACCTACGAGCAGTACTTC
TRBJ1-2 NA TRBV18 NA CASSLGSPRDYGYTF TGTGCCAGCTCACTGGGGAGTCCCCGGGACTATGGCTACACCTTC
TRBJ1-4 once TRBV5-4 NA CASSRWGDEKLFF TGTGCCAGCAGCCGCTGGGGGGATGAAAAACTGTTTTTT
TRBJ1-2 NA TRBV4-3 NA CASSQDRDTPYGYYTF TGCGCCAGCAGCCAAGATCGAGACACCCCCTATGGCTATTACACCTTC
TRBJ1-1 once TRBV6-4 NA CASLLKGEGTEAFF TGTGCCAGCCTATTGAAAGGGGAAGGCACTGAAGCTTTCTTT
TRBJ1-5 NA TRBV19 NA CASSIMGGQGSNQPQHF TGTGCCAGTAGTATTATGGGGGGGCAAGGTTCTAATCAGCCCCAGCATTTT
TRBJ1-6 few TRBV30 NA CAWNVYRGNSPLHF TGTGCCTGGAACGTATATAGGGGTAATTCACCCCTCCACTTT
TRBJ2-1 NA TRBV7-2 NA CASSRDLASTYNEQFF TGTGCCAGCAGCCGCGACCTAGCGTCAACCTACAATGAGCAGTTCTTC
TRBJ2-1 NA TRBV7-9 TRBD2 CASSLAGSGRGYNEQFF TGTGCCAGCAGCTTAGCCGGGAGCGGGAGGGGTTACAATGAGCAGTTCTTC
TRBJ2-3 NA TRBV5-4 TRBD1 CASSPAGQGTDTQYF TGTGCCAGCAGCCCTGCCGGACAGGGCACAGATACGCAGTATTTT
TRBJ1-2 NA TRBV4-1 NA CASSLSPIRGYTF TGCGCCAGCAGCCTAAGCCCCATCAGGGGCTACACCTTC
TRBJ1-5 NA TRBV11-2 NA CASSLSRSRGQPQHF TGTGCCAGCAGCTTGAGTCGGTCAAGGGGTCAGCCCCAGCATTTT
TRBJ1-2 NA TRBV4-1 TRBD1 CASSQEQGDYGYTF TGCGCCAGCAGCCAAGAACAGGGGGATTATGGCTACACCTTC
TRBJ1-2 NA TRBV18 NA CASSPGGRGRGYTF TGTGCCAGCTCTCCGGGAGGAAGAGGACGGGGCTACACCTTC
TRBJ2-5 NA TRBV7-2 NA CASSFDSGKETQYF TGTGCCAGCAGCTTCGACTCGGGGAAAGAGACCCAGTACTTC
TRBJ1-4 NA TRBV10-3 TRBD1 CAISDIPQGAGDEKLFF TGTGCCATCAGTGATATCCCTCAGGGGGCGGGGGATGAAAAACTGTTTTTT
TRBJ1-5 NA TRBV7-9 NA CASSFYVGSIEPQHF TGTGCCAGCAGCTTCTACGTAGGGAGTATCGAACCCCAGCATTTT
TRBJ1-4 NA TRBV3-1/TRBV3-2 NA CASSQIRGGVEKLFF TGTGCCAGCAGCCAAATTAGGGGGGGAGTTGAAAAACTGTTTTTT
TRBJ2-2 NA TRBV4-3 NA CASSRGQNTGELFF TGCGCCAGCAGCCGCGGGCAGAACACCGGGGAGCTGTTTTTT
TRBJ2-2 NA TRBV5-5 NA CASSPGSNTGELFF TGTGCCAGCAGCCCGGGGTCGAACACCGGGGAGCTGTTTTTT
TRBJ1-2 NA TRBV2 NA CASSDNRLTYGYTF TGTGCCAGCAGTGATAACAGGCTAACCTATGGCTACACCTTC